The 30 T cell receptor beta chains below all came from one sample that was sequenced in a study of T cells after yellow fever vaccination (dated by TCRdb to about 2019). The library was made by 5' RACE. The sample was run on an Illumina NovaSeq 6000. Clones were called with MiXCR by TCRdb after fastp trimmed the public reads at Q25, and only in-frame beta chains were retained. Rows are unified per CDR3 protein, each entry keeping the most common DNA and genes. The sample records around 300,000 distinct CDR3 sequences, 3.5% to 5% of which are singletons. In total, the top ten clones hold roughly 21% of the sample. The treatment or condition label for this specimen denotes: live attenuated yellow fever vaccine strain. Material: PBMCs, obtained 15 days after the yellow fever booster vaccination. These receptors all stem from a young man who received the YFV17D yellow fever vaccine.

The chain combines TRBV20-1 with TRBJ2-5, with 9 bases aligning to TRBD1. V lost 2 bases and J lost 4; bases outside the gene matches: 17. CDR1 and CDR2 (germline): DFQATT, SNEGSKA (reference sequence). The CDR3 is made up of 18 amino acids. The CDR3 DNA is TGCAGTGCTAGACACCCTAAGGGGACAGGGTCGAGGCGAGAGACCCAGTACTTC. Translation: CSARHPKGTGSRRETQYF.

The table lists this clonotype with many counts. CDR3 coding DNA: TGTGCCAGCAACCACAGGGGCAGGGGGATCGGGGAGCTGTTTTTT. It yields the protein CASNHRGRGIGELFF. The rearrangement joins TRBV6-5 to TRBJ2-2; TRBD1 agrees at 7 bases. V trimming: 7 bases; J trimming: 7 bases; junction bases outside the gene matches: 12. The CDR3 length is 15 residues. Germline V CDR1 and CDR2: MNHEY, SVGAGI.

This clonotype occurred many times. V and J are TRBV4-2 and TRBJ2-2; D is ambiguous. V was pared by 0 bases and J by 0 bases, with 8 bases between. Looked up from germline, CDR1 is LGHNA and CDR2 is YNFKEQ. This CDR3 is 16 amino acids long. This CDR3 reads CASSQDTAPNTGELFF. CDR3 coding DNA: TGTGCCAGCAGCCAAGACACCGCCCCGAACACCGGGGAGCTGTTTTTT.

The chain is built from TRBV6-2 or TRBV6-3 and TRBJ2-7, with 7 bases matching TRBD1. This CDR3 is built from 15 residues. Germline V CDR1 and CDR2: MNHEY, SVGEGT. The junction had 7 bases not matched to a gene; V was cut back by 4 bases and J by 1 base. Written as DNA, the CDR3 is TGTGCCAGCAGTTCTGGACAGGTCGGATCCTACGAGCAGTACTTC. This encodes CASSSGQVGSYEQYF.

The rearrangement uses TRBV2 and TRBJ1-5; D is undetermined. There are 14 residues in the CDR3. Germline V CDR1 and CDR2: SNHLY, FYNNEI. V was shortened by 3 bases and J by 4 bases, with 10 bases between the two germline ends. The CDR3 DNA sequence: TGTGCCAGCAGTGAGCACGGCGGTAATCAGCCCCAGCATTTT. Protein: CASSEHGGNQPQHF.

This clonotype was detected many times. The V and J genes are TRBV9 and TRBJ2-5; D is perhaps TRBD1 or TRBD2 (7 bases each). Trimming removed 3 bases from V and 9 bases from J, with 18 bases in between. The germline gives CDR1 SGDLS, CDR2 YYNGEE. The CDR3 is 14 residues long. This CDR3 reads CASSAGGGSGAQYF. In nucleotides, the CDR3 is TGTGCCAGCAGCGCAGGGGGGGGGAGTGGCGCCCAGTACTTC. Full variable domain (outside the CDR3, taken from reference TRBV9 and TRBJ2-5): DSGVTQTPKHLITATGQRVTLRCSPRSGDLSVYWYQQSLDQGLQFLIQYYNGEERAKGNILERFSAQQFPDLHSELNLSSLELGDSALYFCASSAGGGSGAQYFGPGTRLLVL.

This clonotype turned up a few times. CDR3: CASSLASGAGNTIYF. Here the CDR3 DNA reads TGTGCCAGCAGCTTAGCCTCGGGAGCTGGAAACACCATATATTTT. The chain combines TRBV7-9 with TRBJ1-3; D gene ambiguous. The V gene's germline CDR1 is SEHNR and CDR2 FQNEAQ (reference sequence). The V end was cut by 0 bases, the J end by 2 bases, with 8 bases between. This CDR3 is 15 amino acids long.

This clonotype was seen repeatedly, ten times or more. The CDR3 sequence is CASSQAPYSSMNTEAFF. In nucleotides, the CDR3 is TGCGCCAGCAGCCAAGCCCCCTATAGCTCTATGAACACTGAAGCTTTCTTT. V gene TRBV4-1 combines with J gene TRBJ1-1; D gene unclear. Per the germline V gene, CDR1 is MGHRA and CDR2 is YSYEKL. This CDR3 contains 17 residues. Trimming stripped 1 base from V and 0 bases from J, with 15 bases between.

The table lists this clonotype with many counts. The chain couples TRBV5-6 to TRBJ2-5, with TRBD1 matching over 8 bases. Looked up from germline, CDR1 is SGHDT and CDR2 is YYEEEE. The length of the CDR3 is 14 residues. V shed 5 bases, J shed 5 bases, and the junction held 8 bases outside the gene matches. The CDR3 spells CASRPGTGGETQYF. As DNA, the CDR3 is TGTGCCAGCAGACCCGGGACAGGAGGCGAGACCCAGTACTTC.

This clonotype was counted many times. The chain uses TRBV7-2 and TRBJ2-4; D uncertain. This CDR3 region has 16 residues. Trimming took 1 base from V and 0 from J, leaving 10 bases between them. The germline gives CDR1 SGHTA, CDR2 FQGNSA. The CDR3 loop reads CASSLGQRLAKNIQYF. The CDR3 coding sequence is TGTGCCAGCAGCTTAGGGCAGCGACTAGCCAAAAACATTCAGTACTTC.

The table lists this clonotype with many counts. The chain carries TRBV5-1 and TRBJ2-7; 12 bases are shared with TRBD1. Germline CDR1 SGHRS, CDR2 YFSETQ. CDR3 length equals 15 residues. J gave up 2 bases and V 4 bases, and 4 bases lay outside the gene matches. CDR3 coding DNA: TGCGCCAGCAGCCCGGGGACAGGGGGCACCTACGAGCAGTACGTC. It specifies CASSPGTGGTYEQYV.

The CDR3 DNA reads as TGTGCCAGCAGCCTAAACTGGGGGGCCGGGGGTAATACGCAGTATTTT. The encoded protein is CASSLNWGAGGNTQYF. The genes are TRBV7-2 and TRBJ2-3; D is perhaps TRBD1 or TRBD2 (6 bases each). From germline, CDR1 is SGHTA and CDR2 FQGNSA. CDR3 length: 16 residues. V was trimmed by 5 bases and J by 7 bases, leaving 22 bases between them. Supplemented by reference TRBV7-2 and TRBJ2-3, the full variable domain reads GAGVSQSPSNKVTEKGKDVELRCDPISGHTALYWYRQSLGQGLEFLIYFQGNSAPDKSGLPSDRFSAERTGGSVSTLTIQRTQQEDSAVYLCASSLNWGAGGNTQYFGPGTRLTVL.

This clonotype was observed a handful of times. The chain links TRBV7-2 to TRBJ2-7, with D perhaps TRBD2 (7 bases). Per the germline V gene, CDR1 is SGHTA and CDR2 is FQGNSA. The CDR3 is 13 amino acids. Trimming took 6 bases from V and 3 from J, leaving 12 bases between them. CDR3 loop: CASRGGQGYEQYF. CDR3 bases: TGTGCCAGCAGGGGGGGGCAGGGCTACGAGCAGTACTTC.

The sample holds one count of this clonotype. The junction differs from germline at one of its ends, possibly a read error. The chain carries TRBV4-1 and TRBJ1-5, with a tentative D call TRBD1 (6 bases). Per the germline V gene, CDR1 is MGHRA and CDR2 is YSYEKL. The CDR3 totals 13 residues. CDR3 protein: CASSPEGGRPLHF. The CDR3, as DNA: TGCGCCAGCAGCCCGGAGGGGGGACGGCCCCTGCATTTT.

This clonotype appeared a few times. The V and J genes are TRBV5-1 and TRBJ1-1, with D perhaps TRBD1 (6 bases). Germline CDR1 reads SGHRS; CDR2 reads YFSETQ. V was cut by 2 bases and J by 6 bases, with 14 bases left in between. The length of the CDR3 is 14 residues. The chain's CDR3 is CASSLPGGRAEAFF. The CDR3 nucleotides read TGCGCCAGCAGCTTACCGGGGGGCCGGGCTGAAGCTTTCTTT.

This clonotype came up many times. The chain is built from TRBV4-3 and TRBJ1-5; TRBD1 is a possible D gene (6 bases). This CDR3 is 18 amino acids long. V was trimmed by 1 base and J by 2 bases, leaving 18 bases between them. Germline CDR1 and CDR2: LGHNA and YSLEER. The CDR3, as DNA: TGCGCCAGCAGCCAAGTAGCCCCGACAGGCCTCGGCAATCAGCCCCAGCATTTT. Translated: CASSQVAPTGLGNQPQHF.

The V and J genes are TRBV7-2 and TRBJ1-6, with TRBD1 as a possible D gene (5 bases). This CDR3 region has 15 residues. Germline CDR1 is SGHTA and CDR2 is FQGNSA. Trimming took 4 bases from V and 3 from J, leaving 10 bases between them. The CDR3 sequence: CASSSYDSYNSPLHF. The DNA for the CDR3 is TGTGCCAGCAGCTCCTACGACAGCTATAATTCACCCCTCCACTTT. The full variable domain, with the rest looked up from reference TRBV7-2 and TRBJ1-6, is GAGVSQSPSNKVTEKGKDVELRCDPISGHTALYWYRQSLGQGLEFLIYFQGNSAPDKSGLPSDRFSAERTGGSVSTLTIQRTQQEDSAVYLCASSSYDSYNSPLHFGNGTRLTVT.

This clonotype showed up many times. The rearrangement joins TRBV20-1 to TRBJ2-7; D is possibly TRBD2 (6 bases). V lost 3 bases and J 1 base, leaving 10 bases between the germline ends. Germline V gives CDR1 DFQATT, CDR2 SNEGSKA (reference sequence). The CDR3 sequence is 13 residues long. Here the CDR3 DNA reads TGCAGTGCTAGTAGGGCGGGGTCCTACGAGCAGTACTTC. It encodes CSASRAGSYEQYF.

This clonotype was seen only a few times. The CDR3 here is CSALRGGTGNQPQHF. The CDR3 bases are TGCAGTGCCCTGAGAGGGGGGACAGGCAATCAGCCCCAGCATTTT. The chain links TRBV20-1 to TRBJ1-5, with 7 bases fitting TRBD1. V gave up 6 bases and J gave up 2 bases; unmatched junction bases: 10. CDR3 size: 15 residues. Germline CDR1 is DFQATT and CDR2 is SNEGSKA (reference sequence).

This chain links TRBV5-5 with TRBJ1-1; D not resolved. V was clipped by 0 bases and J by 5 bases, with 14 bases between them. The CDR3 runs 15 residues. The germline V gene encodes CDR1 SGHKS and CDR2 YYEKEE (reference sequence). The CDR3 region has the DNA TGTGCCAGCAGCTTGGCCCGGCAGGTTTGGACTGAAGCTTTCTTT. Amino acids: CASSLARQVWTEAFF.

The sample holds a few counts of this clonotype. The V gene is TRBV7-7, the J gene TRBJ2-7, with TRBD1 matching over 8 bases. The CDR3 loop spans 15 amino acids. V lost 5 bases to trimming and J lost 1 base; unmatched junction nucleotides: 7. Germline CDR1 SSHAT, CDR2 FNYEAQ (reference sequence). The CDR3 is CASSEGTGPSYEQYF. The CDR3 DNA reads as TGTGCCAGCAGCGAAGGGACAGGTCCGTCCTACGAGCAGTACTTC.

About this clonotype: One end of the junction varies from germline; a read error may be responsible. The V gene is TRBV5-4, the J gene TRBJ1-1; TRBD1 agrees at 7 bases. The germline V gene encodes CDR1 SGHNT and CDR2 YYREEE (reference sequence). The CDR3 contains 15 residues. As DNA, the CDR3 is TGTGCCAGCAGTTTGGGACAGACCATGAACACTGAAGCTTTCTTT. It encodes CASSLGQTMNTEAFF.

This clonotype was observed many times. J is TRBJ1-1 and V is TRBV19; no firm D call. Germline V gene sequence: CDR1 LNHDA, CDR2 SQIVND (reference sequence). V was pared by 5 bases and J by 10 bases, with 11 bases between. The CDR3 runs to 11 residues. The CDR3 coding sequence is TGTGCCAGTAGTGGCAGTGGAGGAGCTTTCTTT. It specifies CASSGSGGAFF.

V and J are TRBV24-1 and TRBJ2-7; possibly TRBD2 for D (7 bases). Looked up from germline, CDR1 is KGHDR and CDR2 is SFDVKD. This CDR3 has 17 residues. V dropped 4 bases and J dropped 3 bases, with 21 bases sitting between them. CDR3 loop: CATSETSGGPEIYEQYF. The CDR3 bases are TGTGCCACCAGTGAAACCTCCGGGGGGCCCGAGATCTACGAGCAGTACTTC.

This clonotype was seen more than once but under ten times. This chain connects TRBV20-1 to TRBJ1-2; D remains ambiguous. The germline V gene has CDR1 DFQATT and CDR2 SNEGSKA (reference sequence). Trimming cost V 0 bases and J 4 bases, with 6 bases left between them. There are 12 residues in the CDR3. The CDR3 is CSARDQFYGYTF. The CDR3 DNA reads TGCAGTGCTAGAGATCAGTTCTATGGCTACACCTTC.

This clonotype was counted ten times or more. J is TRBJ1-1 and V is TRBV12-3 or TRBV12-4; maybe TRBD1 (6 bases). V lost 5 bases and J 0 bases, leaving 7 bases between the germline ends. The CDR3 spans 13 residues. CDR3 region: CASSPGVNTEAFF. The CDR3, as DNA: TGTGCCAGCAGTCCAGGGGTGAACACTGAAGCTTTCTTT.

This clonotype appeared a few times. This chain uses TRBV5-8 with TRBJ2-1, with D uncertain. The CDR3 covers 17 residues. Germline-derived CDR1 and CDR2 are SGHTS and YDEGEE. V was clipped by 0 bases and J by 0 bases, with 13 bases between them. This CDR3 reads CASSLVLGTLSYNEQFF. CDR3 DNA sequence: TGTGCCAGCAGCTTGGTCCTGGGAACTCTCTCCTACAATGAGCAGTTCTTC.

This clonotype has ten or more counts. This chain connects TRBV20-1 to TRBJ1-2; 10 bases line up with TRBD1. The CDR3 loop spans 12 amino acids. Germline CDR1 and CDR2: DFQATT and SNEGSKA (reference sequence). V dropped 8 bases and J dropped 7; count of bases not matched to a gene: 7. The CDR3 sequence is CSSDRGLVGYTF. CDR3 in DNA: TGCAGTTCTGACAGGGGGCTCGTTGGCTACACCTTC.

This clonotype has more than one count but fewer than ten. The chain joins TRBV7-9 to TRBJ2-1, with unresolved D. Germline CDR1 and CDR2: SEHNR and FQNEAQ (reference sequence). Trimming left V 4 bases short and J 6 bases short, with 10 bases between. This CDR3 region has 13 residues. In nucleotides, the CDR3 is TGTGCCAGCAGCTATTCTGAGATCAATGAGCAGTTCTTC. This sequence encodes CASSYSEINEQFF.

This clonotype was found many times. The genes are TRBV7-6 and TRBJ2-7; the match to TRBD1 covers 9 bases. Trimming took 5 bases from V and 13 from J; bases not matched to a gene: 12. The CDR3 is 13 amino acids. Germline CDR1 SGHVS, CDR2 FNYEAQ. The CDR3 reads CASSPEWDRELYF. The CDR3 region has the DNA TGTGCCAGCAGCCCTGAATGGGACAGGGAACTTTACTTC.